A single TCR beta chain is shown here with its context. The antigen is unknown. TCR alpha and TCR beta cDNA libraries with sample barcodes and UMIs came from 5'RACE using constant-segment primers. TCRdb re-called the 5' RACE reads with MiXCR, one entry per CDR3 protein. The repertoire consists of approximately 560,000 distinct CDR3 sequences, with roughly 17% occurring once and the leading ten covering roughly 7.7%. This sample was taken from a study of T-cell memory formation after mild COVID-19. Overall study results and limits: Researchers found some responding clones in pre-infection memory, a sign that cross-reactive memory joined.

CDR3 length: 13 amino acids. The V gene's germline CDR1 is MDHEN and CDR2 SYDVKM. Deletions cut 4 bases from V and 3 bases from J, with 10 bases between. The origin of this receptor is an adult woman who had mild COVID-19 (a few samples of this study predate the infection). Cell type and time point are not known. The chain uses TRBV28 and TRBJ2-7; D gene unclear. The sequenced sample consisted of PBMCs or a T cell subset sorted from them (not recorded which). The CDR3 protein is CASSSMPGYEQYF. DNA for the CDR3: TGTGCCAGCAGTTCGATGCCCGGCTACGAGCAGTACTTC.